This T cell receptor (beta chain) comes out of a study of cytomegalovirus exposure and HLA in healthy donors. V was shortened by 4 bases and J by 8 bases, with 21 bases between the two germline ends. The CDR3 has 16 residues. Per germline, CDR1 SNHLY and CDR2 FYNNEI. Researchers ran the PCR with 60 Vbeta and 13 Jbeta primers. Only in-frame clones appear in the TCRdb table, and some are missing; sequencing was by immunoSEQ multiplex PCR. The sample gives about 140,000 clones, 75% of which show up once; 2.5% to 4% is in the top ten. This chain links TRBV2 with TRBJ2-1; a weak D match, TRBD2 (5 bases). Sequencing was done on a sample of PBMCs. The receptor was derived from a man in his forties in good health and CMV-seronegative. CDR3 DNA sequence: TGTGCCAGCAGTGGGAAGGGAGTAGCTTTCCGGGATGAGCAGTTCTTC. Its protein product is CASSGKGVAFRDEQFF.